One and the same sample provided the 20 T cell receptor beta chains below, sequenced in a study of T cell changes during pregnancy in multiple sclerosis. Data came from immunoSEQ multiplex PCR; TCRdb stores just in-frame clones and leaves some out. The table records tens of thousands of clones, approximately 86% of them present only once. The sequenced sample was CD4+ T cells from peripheral blood mononuclear cells, obtained in the first trimester of pregnancy. These receptors all stem from a female donor in good health, enrolled as a control in a pregnancy study.

The chain combines TRBV11-3 with TRBJ2-3, with a tentative D call TRBD2 (6 bases). The V gene's germline CDR1 is SGHNT and CDR2 YENEEA. The length of the CDR3 is 13 residues. V lost 5 bases to trimming and J lost 7 bases, with 13 bases between them. CDR3 coding DNA: TGTGCCAGCAGCATCGATAGCGGAAATACGCAGTATTTT. Translation gives CASSIDSGNTQYF.

This chain connects TRBV30 to TRBJ2-7, with 7 positions matching TRBD1. Germline-derived CDR1 and CDR2 are GTSNPN and SVGIG (reference sequence). The CDR3 loop spans 12 amino acids. V dropped 3 bases and J dropped 3; count of bases not matched to a gene: 2. The DNA of the CDR3 is TGTGCCTGGAGAAGGGACAGCTACGAGCAGTACTTC. It translates to CAWRRDSYEQYF.

The chain is built from TRBV27 and TRBJ2-4; TRBD1 agrees at 11 bases. The CDR3 runs 16 residues. The V gene's germline CDR1 is MNHEY and CDR2 SMNVEV (reference sequence). Trimming cost V 2 bases and J 3 bases; bases outside gene matches: 3. Here the CDR3 reads CASSLGTGGNKNIQYF. DNA of the CDR3: TGTGCCAGCAGTTTAGGGACAGGGGGAAACAAAAACATTCAGTACTTC.

The chain carries TRBV19 and TRBJ2-1; 12 bases match TRBD2. The V and J ends lost 5 bases and 16 bases, in that order; junction bases with no gene match: 9. The CDR3 is made up of 13 amino acids. Looked up from germline, CDR1 is LNHDA and CDR2 is SQIVND (reference sequence). Here the CDR3 DNA reads TGTGCCAGTAGTCCGGAAGGACTAGCGGGGCTTTTCTTC. Translation: CASSPEGLAGLFF.

V usage is TRBV6-5 and J usage is TRBJ1-2, with D uncertain. Germline CDR1 is MNHEY and CDR2 is SVGAGI. The length of the CDR3 is 16 residues. V was cut by 2 bases and J by 0 bases, with 13 bases left in between. The CDR3 sequence is CASSYREGITNYGYTF. The CDR3 DNA is TGTGCCAGCAGTTACCGGGAGGGAATAACTAACTATGGCTACACCTTC.

The rearrangement uses TRBV11-3 and TRBJ2-7, with D tentatively TRBD2 (5 bases). With 4 bases removed from V and 4 bases from J, the gap between germline ends came to 11 bases. Germline V gene data show CDR1 as SGHNT and CDR2 as YENEEA. This CDR3 region has 13 residues. DNA of the CDR3: TGTGCCAGCAGCTCATATTCGGGGTACGAGCAGTACTTC. Its translation is CASSSYSGYEQYF.

The chain couples TRBV19 to TRBJ2-3; possible D gene TRBD2, 5 bases. Per germline, CDR1 LNHDA and CDR2 SQIVND (reference sequence). Trimming removed 1 base at V and 1 base at J, with 6 bases between. The CDR3 spans 14 residues. CDR3 sequence: CASSIGTRTDTQYF. For the CDR3, the DNA is TGTGCCAGTAGTATAGGGACTCGCACAGATACGCAGTATTTT.

The V call is TRBV5-8, the J call TRBJ1-1; 7 positions match TRBD1. Germline lookup yields CDR1 SGHTS and CDR2 YDEGEE. CDR3 size: 15 residues. Trimming at V came to 0 bases and at J to 5 bases, leaving 7 bases not matched to a gene. The CDR3 here is CASSLEQGSDTEAFF. CDR3 in DNA: TGTGCCAGCAGCTTGGAACAGGGGAGTGATACTGAAGCTTTCTTT.

The V call is TRBV19, the J call TRBJ1-1, with D perhaps TRBD1 (5 bases). The CDR3 contains 13 residues. Germline values: CDR1 LNHDA, CDR2 SQIVND (reference sequence). Between the trimmed V and J ends, which lost 7 bases and 7 bases, there was a span of 16 bases. This chain's CDR3 is CASILTGGFEAFF. The CDR3 DNA sequence: TGTGCCAGTATTCTAACGGGGGGGTTTGAAGCTTTCTTT.

The V call is TRBV6-1, the J call TRBJ2-3, with D perhaps TRBD1 (6 bases). Trimming removed 3 bases from V and 4 bases from J, with 11 bases in between. Germline loops: CDR1 MNHNS, CDR2 SASEGT. The CDR3 is made up of 14 amino acids. Here the CDR3 reads CASSEGHPADTQYF. CDR3 nucleotides: TGTGCCAGCAGTGAGGGACATCCCGCAGATACGCAGTATTTT.

The chain is built from TRBV19 and TRBJ1-5; TRBD1 agrees at 9 bases. Looked up from germline, CDR1 is LNHDA and CDR2 is SQIVND (reference sequence). Trimming at V came to 3 bases and at J to 4 bases, leaving 4 bases not matched to a gene. The CDR3 totals 15 residues. The CDR3 DNA reads as TGTGCCAGTAGTATTGGAGGGACAGGGAATCAGCCCCAGCATTTT. Translated: CASSIGGTGNQPQHF.

The chain carries TRBV6-6 and TRBJ2-7; D possibly corresponds to TRBD2 (6 bases). The V end was cut by 9 bases, the J end by 3 bases, with 18 bases between. CDR3 length: 14 residues. Germline V gives CDR1 MNHNY, CDR2 SVGAGI (reference sequence). The DNA for the CDR3 is TGTGCCAGTGGGAATCGGGAGAGGGGCTACGAGCAGTACTTC. This gives the protein CASGNRERGYEQYF.

The rearrangement links TRBV12-5 to TRBJ2-5, with 7 bases identical to TRBD1. The junction had 3 bases not matched to a gene; V was cut back by 1 base and J by 4 bases. The germline V gene has CDR1 LGHNT and CDR2 FRNRAP. The CDR3 has 14 residues. CDR3 sequence (DNA): TGTGCTAGTGGTTTGGATCGACAGGGAGAGACCCAGTACTTC. As protein: CASGLDRQGETQYF.

The gene calls are TRBV14 and TRBJ1-3; maybe TRBD1 (5 bases). The V and J ends lost 4 bases and 6 bases respectively, with 19 bases between them. Per germline, CDR1 SGHDN and CDR2 FVKESK. The CDR3 covers 16 residues. CDR3 nucleotides: TGTGCCAGCAGCCCGTCTTATGGAGTAGGGGAAAACACCATATATTTT. It is translated as CASSPSYGVGENTIYF.

CDR3 in DNA: TGTGCCAGCAGCCAAGATTTGACTAAAGAGACCCAGTACTTC. Protein product: CASSQDLTKETQYF. This chain links TRBV4-2 with TRBJ2-5; D perhaps matches TRBD2 (5 bases). The V end lost 0 bases, the J end lost 3 bases, and 8 bases lay between the germline ends. There are 14 residues in the CDR3. Germline CDR1 and CDR2: LGHNA and YNFKEQ.

The chain uses TRBV7-2 and TRBJ2-3, with 11 bases matching TRBD2. Germline CDR1 reads SGHTA; CDR2 reads FQGNSA. Germline trimming cut 5 bases from V and 4 bases from J; bases unmatched to any gene: 8. There are 16 residues in the CDR3. CDR3 loop: CASSPNLAGGADTQYF. CDR3 nucleotides: TGTGCCAGCAGCCCTAACCTAGCGGGGGGTGCAGATACGCAGTATTTT.

This clone was picked up a small number of times. The chain recombines TRBV30 with TRBJ1-1; D may be TRBD1 (6 bases). This CDR3 region has 13 residues. V shed 3 bases and J shed 0 bases, with 8 bases lying between them. Germline V lookup: CDR1 GTSNPN, CDR2 SVGIG (reference sequence). Here the CDR3 DNA reads TGTGCCTGGAGCCCAGGGGTGAACACTGAAGCTTTCTTT. Its protein product is CAWSPGVNTEAFF. Together with reference TRBV30 and TRBJ1-1, the CDR3 gives the full variable domain: SQTIHQWPATLVQPVGSPLSLECTVEGTSNPNLYWYRQAAGRGLQLLFYSVGIGQISSEVPQNLSASRPQDRQFILSSKKLLLSDSGFYLCAWSPGVNTEAFFGQGTRLTVV.

The gene calls are TRBV13 and TRBJ2-5; 7 nucleotides match TRBD2. This CDR3 has 19 amino acids. Germline trimming cut 1 base from V and 2 bases from J; bases unmatched to any gene: 16. CDR1 is PRHDT, CDR2 FYEKMQ, per germline (reference sequence). The CDR3 DNA is TGTGCCAGCAGCTTAGCCTTTGAGGCTAGCGGTAAGCTTCAAGAGACCCAGTACTTC. This translates into CASSLAFEASGKLQETQYF.

This chain connects TRBV7-2 to TRBJ1-6; 8 positions match TRBD1. Trimming at V came to 7 bases and at J to 7 bases, leaving 6 bases not matched to a gene. The CDR3 runs 14 residues. Germline lookup yields CDR1 SGHTA and CDR2 FQGNSA. The CDR3 bases are TGTGCCAGCAAGGCCAGGACAGGGAATTCACCCCTCCACTTT. This gives the protein CASKARTGNSPLHF.

CDR3 protein: CASSTSRTGILYNEQFF. The CDR3, as DNA: TGTGCCAGCAGCACCTCTCGGACAGGGATACTTTACAATGAGCAGTTCTTC. This sequence joins TRBV9 and TRBJ2-1, with 8 bases fitting TRBD1. CDR3 length equals 17 residues. Germline V gene lookup returns CDR1 SGDLS and CDR2 YYNGEE. The V segment lost 4 bases and the J segment 4 bases; nucleotides outside the gene matches: 13. Complete variable domain (other parts from reference TRBV9 and TRBJ2-1): DSGVTQTPKHLITATGQRVTLRCSPRSGDLSVYWYQQSLDQGLQFLIQYYNGEERAKGNILERFSAQQFPDLHSELNLSSLELGDSALYFCASSTSRTGILYNEQFFGPGTRLTVL.